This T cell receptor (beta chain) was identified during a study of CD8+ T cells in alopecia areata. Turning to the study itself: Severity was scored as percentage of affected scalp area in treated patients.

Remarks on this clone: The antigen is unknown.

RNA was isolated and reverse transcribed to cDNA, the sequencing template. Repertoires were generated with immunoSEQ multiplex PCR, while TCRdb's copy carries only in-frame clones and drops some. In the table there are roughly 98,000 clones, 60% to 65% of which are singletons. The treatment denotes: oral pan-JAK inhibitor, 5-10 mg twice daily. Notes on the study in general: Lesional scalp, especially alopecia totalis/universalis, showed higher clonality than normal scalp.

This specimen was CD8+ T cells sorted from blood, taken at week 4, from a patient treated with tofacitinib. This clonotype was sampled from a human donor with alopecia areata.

CDR3 loop: CSVEPAGQGDQDYGYTF. CDR3 nucleotides: TGCAGCGTTGAACCCGCCGGACAGGGAGATCAGGACTATGGCTACACCTTC. The rearrangement links TRBV29-1 to TRBJ1-2, with 8 bases identical to TRBD1. CDR3 length equals 17 residues. J lost 3 bases, V lost 2 bases, and 14 bases had no gene match. The germline V gene encodes CDR1 SQVTM and CDR2 ANQGSEA.